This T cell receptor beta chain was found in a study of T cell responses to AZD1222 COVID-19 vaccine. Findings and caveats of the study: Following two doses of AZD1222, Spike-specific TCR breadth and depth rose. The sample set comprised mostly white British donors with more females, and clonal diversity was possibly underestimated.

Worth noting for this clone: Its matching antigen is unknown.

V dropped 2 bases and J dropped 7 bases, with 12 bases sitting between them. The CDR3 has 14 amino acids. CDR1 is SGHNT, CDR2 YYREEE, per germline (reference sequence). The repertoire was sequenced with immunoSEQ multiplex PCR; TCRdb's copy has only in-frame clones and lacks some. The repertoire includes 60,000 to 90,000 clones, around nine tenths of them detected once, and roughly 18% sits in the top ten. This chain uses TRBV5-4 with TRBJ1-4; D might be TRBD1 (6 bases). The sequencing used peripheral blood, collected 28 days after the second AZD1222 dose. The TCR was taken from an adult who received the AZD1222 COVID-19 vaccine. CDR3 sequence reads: CASSLQGGGEKLFF. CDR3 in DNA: TGTGCCAGCAGCTTACAGGGCGGGGGTGAAAAACTGTTTTTT.